These 25 T cell receptor beta chains came from one sample sequenced in a study of blood T cell repertoires in COVID-19. The table came from immunoSEQ multiplex PCR; TCRdb's copy has only in-frame clones and leaves some out. This sample has roughly 250,000 clones, with approximately 91% found just once. The sequenced sample was peripheral blood. These receptors all come from a person under 30 with COVID-19, enrolled during active disease.

The chain employs TRBV6-6 and TRBJ2-7; 8 bases fit TRBD2. With 9 bases clipped from V and 3 bases from J, the junction kept 7 bases outside the gene matches. The germline CDR1 and CDR2 sequences are MNHNY and SVGAGI (reference sequence). The CDR3 is 13 amino acids. CDR3 loop: CASRLARNYEQYF. DNA for the CDR3: TGTGCCAGTAGACTAGCGAGAAACTACGAGCAGTACTTC.

The chain joins TRBV2 to TRBJ2-5; D is uncertain. This CDR3 region has 12 residues. Germline V gene data show CDR1 as SNHLY and CDR2 as FYNNEI. The V gene lost 8 bases and the J gene lost 1 base, with 8 bases spanning the gap. CDR3 region: CASGTVQETQYF. The CDR3 DNA reads TGTGCCAGCGGCACAGTCCAAGAGACCCAGTACTTC.

The chain couples TRBV15 to TRBJ1-1, with D uncertain. Between the trimmed V and J ends, which lost 6 bases and 5 bases, there was a span of 10 bases. The CDR3 totals 12 residues. The germline CDR1 and CDR2 sequences are LNHNV and YYDKDF (reference sequence). The CDR3 sequence is CATRYGRTEAFF. CDR3 in DNA: TGTGCCACCAGGTACGGTAGAACTGAAGCTTTCTTT.

The chain recombines TRBV5-1 with TRBJ1-3; 9 bases line up with TRBD1. Germline V gives CDR1 SGHRS, CDR2 YFSETQ. CDR3 length equals 16 residues. The junction had 5 bases not matched to a gene; V was cut back by 1 base and J by 3 bases. The CDR3 nucleotides read TGCGCCAGCAGCTTGTGGGGACAGGGTGATGGAAACACCATATATTTT. It is translated as CASSLWGQGDGNTIYF.

CDR3 nucleotide sequence: TGCGCCAGCAGTGGGACGGGAAAGAACACTGAAGCTTTCTTT. Protein: CASSGTGKNTEAFF. The chain couples TRBV10-1 to TRBJ1-1, with D unresolved. This CDR3 has 14 residues. The V end was cut by 4 bases, the J end by 1 base, with 10 bases between. The germline CDR1 and CDR2 sequences are WNHNN and SYGVQD (reference sequence).

The sample holds a few counts of this clone. The V call is TRBV3-1 (or the pseudogene TRBV3-2), the J call TRBJ1-2; 7 bases line up with TRBD1. With V trimmed by 1 base and J by 2 bases, 4 bases remained unmatched. This CDR3 spans 15 amino acids. Germline-derived CDR1 and CDR2 are LGHDT and YNNKEL (reference sequence). The CDR3 protein is CASSQGPGGNYGYTF. CDR3 DNA: TGTGCCAGCAGCCAAGGCCCAGGGGGGAACTATGGCTACACCTTC.

The chain carries TRBV11-2 and TRBJ2-7, with D possibly matching TRBD2 (5 bases). Germline CDR1 and CDR2: SGHAT and FQNNGV. Trimming left V 0 bases short and J 3 bases short, with 9 bases between. This CDR3 comprises 14 residues. CDR3 nucleotide sequence: TGTGCCAGCAGCTTAGATGTAGCGATCTACGAGCAGTACTTC. Its protein product is CASSLDVAIYEQYF.

This chain uses TRBV24-1 with TRBJ2-2; D uncertain. This CDR3 is 13 amino acids long. Germline values: CDR1 KGHDR, CDR2 SFDVKD. Between the trimmed V and J ends, which lost 5 bases and 1 base, there was a span of 4 bases. The CDR3 sequence: CATSGLNTGELFF. The CDR3 nucleotides are TGTGCCACCAGTGGACTGAACACCGGGGAGCTGTTTTTT.

The chain carries TRBV6-2 or TRBV6-3 and TRBJ1-2; 7 bases are shared with TRBD1. CDR1 is MNHEY, CDR2 SVGEGT, per germline. V lost 6 bases and J lost 6; bases outside the gene matches: 7. This CDR3 has 13 amino acids. CDR3 amino acids: CASSDRVRDGYTF. The CDR3 region has the DNA TGTGCCAGCAGCGACAGGGTGCGTGATGGCTACACCTTC.

The V call is TRBV7-9, the J call TRBJ1-1, with 8 bases lining up with TRBD1. Germline V gene sequence: CDR1 SEHNR, CDR2 FQNEAQ (reference sequence). The CDR3 has 15 residues. The V and J ends lost 5 bases and 6 bases, in that order; junction bases with no gene match: 11. In DNA, the CDR3 is TGTGCCAGCAGCACTCACAGGGGGAAAGGGGCTGAAGCTTTCTTT. Translated: CASSTHRGKGAEAFF.

The chain joins TRBV6-5 to TRBJ2-1, with 9 bases aligning to TRBD1. Germline CDR1 and CDR2: MNHEY and SVGAGI. V lost 6 bases, J lost 9 bases, and 3 bases stayed unmatched. CDR3 length: 12 residues. The CDR3 DNA sequence: TGTGCCAGCAGGGGGACAGGGACTGAGCAGTTCTTC. Its translation is CASRGTGTEQFF.

The V gene is TRBV4-1, the J gene TRBJ2-4; 7 nucleotides align to TRBD1. The length of the CDR3 is 17 residues. CDR1 MGHRA and CDR2 YSYEKL come from the germline V gene. Losses at the gene ends were 3 bases for V and 0 bases for J; bases not matched to a gene: 8. This CDR3 is CASSHWDRPIAKNIQYF. For the CDR3, the DNA is TGCGCCAGCAGCCATTGGGACAGACCTATAGCCAAAAACATTCAGTACTTC.

CDR3 sequence: CASYNPGQGIGEAFF. The DNA for the CDR3 is TGTGCCAGCTATAACCCGGGACAGGGGATCGGTGAAGCTTTCTTT. The genes are TRBV27 and TRBJ1-1; 10 bases align to TRBD1. Germline loops: CDR1 MNHEY, CDR2 SMNVEV (reference sequence). V shed 8 bases and J 7 bases; nucleotides not matched to a gene: 13. This CDR3 spans 15 amino acids.

V is TRBV12-3 or TRBV12-4 and J is TRBJ1-2; D possibly corresponds to TRBD1 (6 bases). Trimming shortened V by 3 bases and J by 5 bases, and 7 bases separated the two germline ends. There are 12 residues in the CDR3. Written as DNA, the CDR3 is TGTGCCAGCAGTTTGCAGGGGTATGGCTACACCTTC. This gives the protein CASSLQGYGYTF.

In its sample, this clone was seen once. The chain employs TRBV7-9 and TRBJ2-7; 8 positions agree with TRBD1. CDR3 length equals 15 residues. J was trimmed by 5 bases and V by 4 bases; bases with no gene match: 10. Germline V CDR1 and CDR2: SEHNR, FQNEAQ (reference sequence). As DNA, the CDR3 is TGTGCCAGCAGCTCGACCGGGACAGGCCTCCACGAGCAGTACTTC. The encoded protein is CASSSTGTGLHEQYF.

The V call is TRBV5-1, the J call TRBJ2-7; a weak D match, TRBD2 (6 bases). Trimming pared 0 bases from V and 3 bases from J, leaving 13 bases between. The CDR3 totals 15 residues. Germline values: CDR1 SGHRS, CDR2 YFSETQ. CDR3 DNA sequence: TGCGCCAGCAGCTTGGCCGACACTAGCTACTACGAGCAGTACTTC. Translating gives CASSLADTSYYEQYF. Based on the CDR3 plus reference TRBV5-1 and TRBJ2-7, the full variable domain is KAGVTQTPRYLIKTRGQQVTLSCSPISGHRSVSWYQQTPGQGLQFLFEYFSETQRNKGNFPGRFSGRQFSNSRSEMNVSTLELGDSALYLCASSLADTSYYEQYFGPGTRLTVT.

The CDR3 reads CASSSSGRAHEQFF. The CDR3 region has the DNA TGTGCCAGTAGTAGTAGCGGGAGGGCCCATGAGCAGTTCTTC. The V gene is TRBV19, the J gene TRBJ2-1; the match to TRBD2 covers 11 bases. Unmatched junction bases numbered 4, after V lost 4 bases and J lost 8 bases. Per germline, CDR1 LNHDA and CDR2 SQIVND (reference sequence). The CDR3 has 14 amino acids.

This chain links TRBV24-1 with TRBJ2-2; TRBD2 aligns across 9 bases. With 5 bases clipped from V and 7 bases from J, the junction kept 10 bases outside the gene matches. The CDR3 contains 16 residues. The germline gives CDR1 KGHDR, CDR2 SFDVKD. In DNA form, the CDR3 reads TGTGCCACCAGTGTAGACGGCGGGAGGGATAGCGGGGAGCTGTTTTTT. It specifies CATSVDGGRDSGELFF.

V usage is TRBV2 and J usage is TRBJ2-1; 15 bases map to TRBD2. This CDR3 region has 17 residues. V lost 6 bases to trimming and J lost 5 bases; unmatched junction nucleotides: 8. Germline CDR1 SNHLY, CDR2 FYNNEI. The CDR3 DNA is TGTGCCAGCAGAGGACGGACTAGCGGGAGGGCCGACAATGAGCAGTTCTTC. Translating gives CASRGRTSGRADNEQFF.

This clone has only a few counts. This rearrangement joins TRBV6-2 or TRBV6-3 to TRBJ2-1; weak D call: TRBD1 (6 bases). Germline values: CDR1 MNHEY, CDR2 SVGEGT. Deletions cut 4 bases from V and 2 bases from J, with 6 bases between. The CDR3 sequence is 13 residues long. The CDR3 region is CASSWDTYNEQFF. The CDR3 coding sequence is TGTGCCAGCAGTTGGGACACCTACAATGAGCAGTTCTTC.

In this sample, this clone turned up a few times. This rearrangement joins TRBV25-1 to TRBJ2-7; tentatively, D is TRBD2 (6 bases). Germline assignment: CDR1 MGHDK and CDR2 SYGVNS. Trimming took 0 bases from V and 12 from J, leaving 12 bases between them. This CDR3 spans 12 amino acids. CDR3 region: CASSEYAGPTYF. For the CDR3, the DNA is TGTGCCAGCAGTGAATACGCGGGACCGACGTACTTC.

The gene calls are TRBV9 and TRBJ2-5, with TRBD1 identical over 10 bases. J was trimmed by 0 bases and V by 4 bases; bases with no gene match: 6. CDR1 SGDLS and CDR2 YYNGEE come from the germline V gene. This CDR3 contains 16 residues. The chain's CDR3 is CASSKAGQGYQETQYF. In nucleotides, the CDR3 is TGTGCCAGCAGCAAGGCGGGACAGGGGTACCAAGAGACCCAGTACTTC.

The J gene is TRBJ1-5, the V gene TRBV5-8; the D gene is possibly TRBD1 (6 bases). This CDR3 region has 17 residues. Trimming took off 2 bases at V and 0 bases at J, with 15 bases between the two ends. The germline V gene encodes CDR1 SGHTS and CDR2 YDEGEE. CDR3 in amino acids: CASSLQGSVVSNQPQHF. CDR3 sequence (DNA): TGTGCCAGCAGCTTACAGGGATCCGTGGTTAGCAATCAGCCCCAGCATTTT.

This chain uses TRBV7-2 with TRBJ1-5; maybe TRBD1 (6 bases). The germline CDR1 and CDR2 sequences are SGHTA and FQGNSA. The germline V and J ends were trimmed by 5 bases and 6 bases, with 17 bases remaining between them. This CDR3 has 15 amino acids. Written as DNA, the CDR3 is TGTGCCAGCAGCGCCCTGGGACAACTGGGTCAGCCCCAGCATTTT. Encoded protein: CASSALGQLGQPQHF.

The chain employs TRBV13 and TRBJ2-7; perhaps TRBD2 as D (6 bases). This CDR3 is built from 13 residues. The germline CDR1 and CDR2 sequences are PRHDT and FYEKMQ (reference sequence). V was trimmed by 8 bases and J by 5 bases, leaving 16 bases between them. CDR3: CASAQEEGNEQYF. In nucleotides, the CDR3 is TGTGCCAGCGCTCAGGAGGAGGGGAACGAGCAGTACTTC.